The entry below describes one T cell receptor (beta chain). Other nucleotide sequences from this sample produce the same CDR3. The sample belongs to a study of sequential checkpoint blockade in melanoma. Across the whole study: Arm A got nivolumab then ipilimumab; arm B the reverse, 1:1.

Treatment indicated: randomized to nivolumab then ipilimumab (arm A) or the reverse (arm B). Patients had received no earlier DNA-damaging chemotherapy. Data came from immunoSEQ multiplex PCR; TCRdb stores just in-frame clones and leaves some out. The table records about 27,000 clones, 60% to 85% of them present only once. With 3 bases removed from V and 4 bases from J, the gap between germline ends came to 7 bases. This CDR3 is built from 12 residues. CDR1 and CDR2 from the germline V gene are MDHEN and SYDVKM. This specimen was CD8+ T cells sorted from blood (inferred from file names), taken from a patient given nivolumab and ipilimumab in sequence. This sequence was found in a human donor with melanoma. The V gene is TRBV28, the J gene TRBJ2-7; no clear D gene. CDR3 in DNA: TGTGCCAGCAGTTTGAGCCGATACGAGCAGTACTTC. This encodes CASSLSRYEQYF. Using reference TRBV28 and TRBJ2-7 for the parts outside the CDR3, the full variable domain is DVKVTQSSRYLVKRTGEKVFLECVQDMDHENMFWYRQDPGLGLRLIYFSYDVKMKEKGDIPEGYSVSREKKERFSLILESASTNQTSMYLCASSLSRYEQYFGPGTRLTVT.